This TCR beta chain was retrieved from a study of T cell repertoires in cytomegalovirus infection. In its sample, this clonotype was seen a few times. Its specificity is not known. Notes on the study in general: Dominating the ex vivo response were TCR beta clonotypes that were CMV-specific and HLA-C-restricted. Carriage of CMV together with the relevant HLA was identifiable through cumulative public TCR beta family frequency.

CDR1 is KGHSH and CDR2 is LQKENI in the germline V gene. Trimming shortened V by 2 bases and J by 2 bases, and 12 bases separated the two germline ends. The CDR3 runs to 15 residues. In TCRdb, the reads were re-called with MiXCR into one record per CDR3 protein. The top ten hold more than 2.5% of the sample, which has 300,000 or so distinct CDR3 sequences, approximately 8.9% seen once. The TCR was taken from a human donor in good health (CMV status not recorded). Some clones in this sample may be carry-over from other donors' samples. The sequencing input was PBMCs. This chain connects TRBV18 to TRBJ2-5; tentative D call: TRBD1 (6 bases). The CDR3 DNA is TGTGCCAGCTCACCAACCTTCGGACAGCAAGAGACCCAGTACTTC. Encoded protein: CASSPTFGQQETQYF.